This section outlines one T cell receptor beta chain sequence together with its context. The sample is drawn from a study of blood T cell repertoires in COVID-19. Clones were sequenced by immunoSEQ multiplex PCR, and TCRdb holds only the in-frame ones, with some missing. The table records around 360,000 clones, about 90% of them present only once. The germline V gene encodes CDR1 MDHEN and CDR2 SYDVKM. The CDR3 covers 16 residues. V lost 4 bases to trimming and J lost 2 bases; unmatched junction nucleotides: 10. The TCR was taken from a woman in her thirties who had recovered from COVID-19. The chain couples TRBV28 to TRBJ1-2; 7 nucleotides align to TRBD1. Sequences were obtained from PBMCs or T cells enriched from blood (not recorded which). CDR3 residues: CASSSPGTALNYGYTF. CDR3 bases: TGTGCCAGCAGTTCCCCCGGGACAGCCTTAAACTATGGCTACACCTTC.